Sequencing of this T cell receptor beta chain was carried out in a study of cytotoxic CD8 clonotypes in ibrutinib-treated CLL (dated by TCRdb to about 2021). Regarding the study in general: In this cohort, about 16 patients were treatment-naive and about a dozen were relapsed/refractory, while roughly 18 had unmutated IGHV. Responses were partial in 24 patients and complete in 2; after median approximately 5.5 years follow-up, around 14 stayed in remission and 12 progressed. Samples at response were collected after a median of roughly twelve months of treatment, with a range of about 6 to 36 months. An average of around 250,000 productive templates and approximately 91,000 productive rearrangements was obtained per sample. Of the approximately 87 participants in the trial, approximately 25 had longitudinal samples available. Cryopreserved peripheral blood mononuclear cells were collected at three points: before therapy, at response, and at either sustained remission or disease progression. Every sample from remission and from progressive disease was obtained while the patients were still on ibrutinib. Study-wide findings and limitations: Public clonotypes were rare and either shrank or stayed stable during treatment, and the rise in clonality at ibrutinib response reflected expansion of private clonotypes. Baseline clonality was found to be higher than that of age-matched healthy donors and was strongly correlated with circulating CD8+ T-cell counts. Clonality rose at ibrutinib response, remained stable during sustained remission, and dropped back toward baseline at progression. Sampling times were not matched between patients in sustained remission and patients whose disease was progressing, and lymph node repertoires were not examined.

Each clonotype received, on average, about 10x coverage in deep resolution sequencing performed on a MiSeq, where the target depth lay between 1 in 1 million and 1 in 200,000 T cells. TCR beta libraries were generated with the immunoSEQ hsTCRB Kit. Regarding the original processing steps: The data were analyzed with ImmunoSEQ Analyzer and ImmunoSEQ Data Assistant, and V, D and J gene assignments followed IMGT definitions. Clonality, which ranges from 0 to 1, was calculated by subtracting the normalized Shannon entropy of productive rearrangement frequencies from one. Only overrepresented clonotypes making up at least 0.05% of each patient's repertoire were included in the public clonotype analysis. Repertoires from approximately 12 age-matched healthy donors in immuneACCESS were used as clonality controls. TCRdb retrieved this table from immuneACCESS and kept in-frame rearrangements only. Not all clones are present; in checked studies, unresolved V genes account for under half, and no reason is known for the remainder. V and J calls and clone size are those listed in that table; D and trimming were worked out from the DNA. The sample table shows tens of thousands of clones, and around half are seen once. The ten largest clones add up to approximately 30% of the sample.

The sample's time point label, in plain terms: about a year on ibrutinib. For TCR beta library preparation, roughly 2.2 micrograms of genomic DNA were isolated from cryopreserved PBMCs. Longitudinal blood samples from CLL patients receiving ibrutinib monotherapy were subjected to high-throughput TCR beta sequencing. Patients were enrolled in a phase 2 open-label single-center ibrutinib monotherapy trial. The CDR3 measures 15 amino acids from cysteine to phenylalanine. Left in the record is the CDR3 DNA by itself, 45 bases read in frame from the first base. Based on the germline V gene, the CDR1 and CDR2 sequences are SGDLS and YYNGEE. Trimming removed 7 bases from V and 1 base from J; the gene matches leave 10 bases unexplained. Points on this clone: Its antigen is still unknown. Base qualities are not provided; no much larger clone lies one nucleotide away.

The TCR comes from a human donor with chronic lymphocytic leukemia. The chain joins TRBV9 to TRBJ2-7; TRBD1 matches 8 bases in the middle. This specimen was PBMCs, taken after 12 months of ibrutinib treatment. The CDR3 loop reads CASGPQGAGSYEQYF. The nucleotide sequence reads TGTGCCAGCGGACCTCAGGGGGCCGGATCCTACGAGCAGTACTTC.